This T cell receptor beta chain was obtained from a study of blood T cell repertoires in COVID-19. In the study overall: Sites across the United States, Italy and Spain contributed samples from acute and convalescent COVID-19.

Original processing methods: Estimation of nucleated cell counts relied on the amplification of reference gene primers. The data were produced by immunoSEQ multiplex PCR, yet TCRdb's version contains in-frame clones alone and is incomplete. The V and J calls and clone size were taken over from that table, and D and trimming were inferred from the DNA. The table shows around 150,000 clones, with 80% to 90% occurring only once. Per germline, CDR1 LGHDT and CDR2 YNNKEL (reference sequence). V was pared by 1 base and J by 2 bases, with 6 bases of the junction left unmatched. The CDR3 loop spans 16 amino acids.

The TCR was taken from a woman aged 55-70 years with active COVID-19. The specimen sequenced was peripheral blood. The chain employs TRBV3-1 (or the pseudogene TRBV3-2) and TRBJ2-7, with 9 positions matching TRBD1. The CDR3 reads CASSQGLGQGTYEQYF. CDR3 coding DNA: TGTGCCAGCAGCCAAGGGTTGGGACAGGGCACCTACGAGCAGTACTTC.